One sample yielded the 31 T cell receptor beta chains listed below, sequenced in a study of shared clonotypes between healthy human individuals. The protocol was immunoSEQ multiplex PCR, while the TCRdb copy is restricted to in-frame clones and leaves out a portion. Among roughly 810,000 clones listed, approximately 97% were seen once. The naive CD8 population came from CD45RO-negative cells selected for CCR7, without terminally differentiated effector memory CD45RA+ cells. Sequencing was done on a sample of naive CD8+ T cells sorted from blood. The receptor source for this set is a man aged 25-45 years in good health.

The chain couples TRBV9 to TRBJ2-1, with TRBD2 identical over 8 bases. Losses at the gene ends were 1 base for V and 6 bases for J; bases not matched to a gene: 9. The CDR3 runs 16 residues. The germline V gene has CDR1 SGDLS and CDR2 YYNGEE. The CDR3 DNA reads as TGTGCCAGCAGCGTAAGGTCAAGCGGGAGTAGCAATGAGCAGTTCTTC. The encoded protein is CASSVRSSGSSNEQFF.

Remarks on this clone: Other DNA variants within this sample encode the same CDR3. The V gene is TRBV7-9, the J gene TRBJ2-7; possible D gene TRBD2, 6 bases. The CDR3 is 14 residues long. Germline CDR1 SEHNR, CDR2 FQNEAQ (reference sequence). Trimming removed 1 base at V and 3 bases at J, with 10 bases between. CDR3 loop: CASSLGQGGYEQYF. In DNA form, the CDR3 reads TGTGCCAGCAGCTTAGGGCAGGGAGGCTACGAGCAGTACTTC.

The chain uses TRBV7-9 and TRBJ2-1; D uncertain. Germline assignment: CDR1 SEHNR and CDR2 FQNEAQ (reference sequence). V lost 1 base to trimming and J lost 5 bases, with 6 bases between them. This CDR3 is built from 13 residues. The DNA for the CDR3 is TGTGCCAGCAGCTTAGAATCTGACAATGAGCAGTTCTTC. Translating it yields CASSLESDNEQFF.

CDR3 nucleotides: TGTGCCAGCAGTTCCACGGGACTCGGCTACGAGCAGTACTTC. Its translation: CASSSTGLGYEQYF. The V gene is TRBV27, the J gene TRBJ2-7; a weak D match, TRBD2 (6 bases). Trimming removed 4 bases from V and 3 bases from J, with 13 bases in between. The CDR3 extends over 14 amino acids. Germline assignment: CDR1 MNHEY and CDR2 SMNVEV (reference sequence).

The chain uses TRBV2 and TRBJ1-1; 7 nucleotides align to TRBD1. The germline CDR1 and CDR2 sequences are SNHLY and FYNNEI. Trimming took 3 bases from V and 1 from J; bases not matched to a gene: 5. CDR3 length: 15 residues. CDR3 sequence: CASSDGTATNTEAFF. Here the CDR3 DNA reads TGTGCCAGCAGTGACGGGACAGCGACGAACACTGAAGCTTTCTTT.

The chain couples TRBV15 to TRBJ1-1, with TRBD1 as a possible D gene (6 bases). CDR1 is LNHNV, CDR2 YYDKDF, per germline (reference sequence). CDR3 length equals 15 residues. The V end was cut by 9 bases, the J end by 5 bases, with 22 bases between. The CDR3 bases are TGTGCCACGTACAGACGGGGACAATGGGGGACTGAAGCTTTCTTT. Translation gives CATYRRGQWGTEAFF.

The V gene is TRBV10-3, the J gene TRBJ1-5; D perhaps matches TRBD1 (6 bases). The germline V and J ends were trimmed by 6 bases and 2 bases, with 11 bases remaining between them. Germline assignment: CDR1 ENHRY and CDR2 SYGVKD. The CDR3 has 14 amino acids. This CDR3 is CAIRQGSGNQPQHF. As DNA, the CDR3 is TGTGCCATCAGGCAGGGGAGCGGCAATCAGCCCCAGCATTTT.

In this sample, this clone turned up a few times. The sample holds other DNA sequences that translate to the same CDR3. The chain links TRBV2 to TRBJ2-1, with TRBD1 as a possible D gene (5 bases). Deletions cut 8 bases from V and 0 bases from J, with 5 bases between. CDR3 length: 12 amino acids. Germline lookup yields CDR1 SNHLY and CDR2 FYNNEI. The chain's CDR3 is CASQGSYNEQFF. In DNA form, the CDR3 reads TGTGCCAGCCAGGGCTCCTACAATGAGCAGTTCTTC.

V and J are TRBV5-4 and TRBJ2-1; TRBD1 matches at 8 bases. Germline CDR1 reads SGHNT; CDR2 reads YYREEE (reference sequence). There are 17 residues in the CDR3. The junction had 12 bases not matched to a gene; V was cut back by 4 bases and J by 3 bases. CDR3 DNA sequence: TGTGCCAGCAGCATCGACAGGGGTCAGCGCGGCTACAATGAGCAGTTCTTC. Amino acid sequence: CASSIDRGQRGYNEQFF.

The V call is TRBV29-1, the J call TRBJ2-1, with D possibly called TRBD1 or TRBD2 (5 bases each). The CDR3 is 14 residues long. Deletions cut 0 bases from V and 6 bases from J, with 12 bases between. In germline, CDR1 is SQVTM, CDR2 ANQGSEA. The DNA of the CDR3 is TGCAGCGTTGAAGAATATCCGAGGGGCAATGAGCAGTTCTTC. It translates to CSVEEYPRGNEQFF.

The CDR3 DNA is TGTGCCAGCAACCCAGGGGGGGCTGGGGCCAACGTCCTGACTTTC. Its translation: CASNPGGAGANVLTF. The chain combines TRBV27 with TRBJ2-6, with D possibly called TRBD1 or TRBD2 (7 bases each). The CDR3 has 15 residues. V was clipped by 7 bases and J by 2 bases, with 12 bases between them. Germline-derived CDR1 and CDR2 are MNHEY and SMNVEV (reference sequence).

This rearrangement joins TRBV5-6 to TRBJ1-5, with a tentative D call TRBD1 (5 bases). The CDR3 is 13 residues long. Looked up from germline, CDR1 is SGHDT and CDR2 is YYEEEE. V lost 4 bases, J lost 5 bases, and 10 bases lay in between. The CDR3 loop is CASSLQGYQPQHF. The CDR3 bases are TGTGCCAGCAGCCTTCAGGGATATCAGCCCCAGCATTTT.

The rearrangement uses TRBV27 and TRBJ2-1, with 10 bases matching TRBD2. With 4 bases clipped from V and 7 bases from J, the junction kept 7 bases outside the gene matches. The CDR3 runs 15 residues. Germline V lookup: CDR1 MNHEY, CDR2 SMNVEV (reference sequence). The CDR3 region is CASSSLAGVGNEQFF. Here the CDR3 DNA reads TGTGCCAGCAGTTCTCTAGCGGGAGTAGGAAATGAGCAGTTCTTC.

This clone was counted between two and nine times. The chain carries TRBV5-1 and TRBJ2-1; a possible D gene is TRBD2 (5 bases). The CDR3 covers 15 residues. V lost 6 bases to trimming and J lost 8 bases, with 21 bases between them. Germline assignment: CDR1 SGHRS and CDR2 YFSETQ. The CDR3 sequence is CASTQSALGGYEQFF. The CDR3 DNA follows: TGCGCCAGCACTCAGTCGGCACTAGGTGGGTATGAGCAGTTCTTC.

This chain connects TRBV29-1 to TRBJ2-3; D is possibly TRBD2 (7 bases). Between the trimmed V and J ends, which lost 4 bases and 1 base, there was a span of 18 bases. The CDR3 is 16 residues long. Germline-derived CDR1 and CDR2 are SQVTM and ANQGSEA. CDR3 region: CSVGPSAGARTDTQYF. The CDR3 region has the DNA TGCAGCGTTGGACCCAGCGCGGGGGCGCGCACAGATACGCAGTATTTT.

The chain carries TRBV29-1 and TRBJ1-1; possibly TRBD1 for D (6 bases). The CDR3 runs to 12 residues. Germline CDR1 is SQVTM and CDR2 is ANQGSEA. V was pared by 7 bases and J by 6 bases, with 15 bases between. CDR3: CSAYRVAAEAFF. CDR3 DNA sequence: TGCAGCGCCTACAGGGTAGCCGCTGAAGCTTTCTTT.

This chain links TRBV27 with TRBJ1-1; the match to TRBD1 covers 9 bases. V dropped 5 bases and J dropped 4; count of bases not matched to a gene: 5. CDR1 and CDR2 from the germline V gene are MNHEY and SMNVEV (reference sequence). The CDR3 has 14 residues. The CDR3 nucleotides are TGTGCCAGCAGTATGACAGGGGGTCCCACTGAAGCTTTCTTT. Translated: CASSMTGGPTEAFF.

The chain couples TRBV27 to TRBJ2-3; D remains ambiguous. Trimming removed 0 bases from V and 0 bases from J, with 19 bases in between. The CDR3 extends over 19 amino acids. Germline CDR1 MNHEY, CDR2 SMNVEV (reference sequence). CDR3 residues: CASSLSSRIQLPSTDTQYF. CDR3 in DNA: TGTGCCAGCAGTTTATCTAGTCGGATCCAGCTACCTAGCACAGATACGCAGTATTTT.

The chain has TRBV12-5 and TRBJ2-5, with TRBD2 identical over 8 bases. CDR3 size: 17 residues. The germline V gene has CDR1 LGHNT and CDR2 FRNRAP. With V trimmed by 0 bases and J by 5 bases, 11 bases remained unmatched. CDR3 in amino acids: CASGLVRSSGTSETQYF. The CDR3 DNA follows: TGTGCTAGTGGTTTGGTACGTAGTAGCGGGACCAGCGAGACCCAGTACTTC.

This rearrangement joins TRBV27 to TRBJ2-7; D unclear. V was trimmed by 3 bases and J by 6 bases, leaving 18 bases between them. CDR1 and CDR2 (germline): MNHEY, SMNVEV (reference sequence). CDR3 length: 15 residues. CDR3 region: CASSFMNSPPGEQYF. CDR3 in DNA: TGTGCCAGCAGTTTCATGAACAGCCCCCCGGGCGAGCAGTACTTC.

CDR3 sequence (DNA): TGTGCCAGCAGCCCTGTCATGTTTGACCTCCGGGGCTACACCTTC. It translates to CASSPVMFDLRGYTF. The gene calls are TRBV13 and TRBJ1-2; D unresolved. The germline gives CDR1 PRHDT, CDR2 FYEKMQ (reference sequence). CDR3 length: 15 residues. The V and J ends lost 5 bases and 8 bases respectively, with 21 bases between them.

V usage is TRBV29-1 and J usage is TRBJ2-6; D is ambiguous. Trimming took 0 bases from V and 0 from J, leaving 15 bases between them. CDR1 and CDR2 (germline): SQVTM, ANQGSEA. The CDR3 has 18 residues. CDR3 loop: CSVEDRGHTSSGANVLTF. The CDR3 DNA is TGCAGCGTTGAAGATCGAGGTCATACAAGCTCTGGGGCCAACGTCCTGACTTTC.

The V and J genes are TRBV7-9 and TRBJ2-7; D remains ambiguous. This CDR3 contains 15 residues. Per germline, CDR1 SEHNR and CDR2 FQNEAQ (reference sequence). V shed 4 bases and J shed 2 bases, with 15 bases lying between them. The CDR3 sequence is CASSWAIGVTYEQYF. The DNA for the CDR3 is TGTGCCAGCAGCTGGGCTATCGGTGTAACCTACGAGCAGTACTTC.

The chain has TRBV19 and TRBJ1-5; 8 bases line up with TRBD1. This CDR3 is 17 amino acids long. Germline lookup yields CDR1 LNHDA and CDR2 SQIVND (reference sequence). Trimming at V came to 3 bases and at J to 2 bases, leaving 9 bases not matched to a gene. CDR3 sequence (DNA): TGTGCCAGTAGTATCCTCAGGGGGCAGCATGGCAATCAGCCCCAGCATTTT. It is translated as CASSILRGQHGNQPQHF.

This clone was found a few times. The chain combines TRBV7-6 with TRBJ2-3; D is perhaps TRBD1 or TRBD2 (5 bases each). Trimming removed 2 bases from V and 6 bases from J, with 15 bases in between. This CDR3 is 15 amino acids long. The V gene's germline CDR1 is SGHVS and CDR2 FNYEAQ. This CDR3 is CASSLLTGPTDTQYF. The CDR3 region has the DNA TGTGCCAGCAGCTTATTAACGGGGCCTACGGATACGCAGTATTTT.

The chain recombines TRBV5-1 with TRBJ2-1; 12 bases line up with TRBD2. This CDR3 comprises 15 residues. Germline CDR1 SGHRS, CDR2 YFSETQ. Trimming took 4 bases from V and 8 from J; bases not matched to a gene: 7. CDR3 amino acids: CASSLRLAGADEQFF. The DNA for the CDR3 is TGCGCCAGCAGCCTGCGACTAGCGGGAGCAGATGAGCAGTTCTTC.

This chain links TRBV28 with TRBJ1-5, with D unclear. This CDR3 has 14 amino acids. Trimming shortened V by 7 bases and J by 8 bases, and 18 bases separated the two germline ends. Germline CDR1 and CDR2: MDHEN and SYDVKM. CDR3 loop: CASNIIRFPKPQHF. CDR3 nucleotide sequence: TGTGCCAGCAATATAATCAGGTTCCCAAAGCCCCAGCATTTT.

This clone was picked up one time. V usage is TRBV12-5 and J usage is TRBJ1-1, with D unresolved. Germline CDR1 is LGHNT and CDR2 is FRNRAP. The CDR3 is 16 amino acids. V was cut by 4 bases and J by 0 bases, with 15 bases left in between. In DNA form, the CDR3 reads TGTGCTAGTGGTTCCGGACGGTCAGCTTTGAACACTGAAGCTTTCTTT. It is translated as CASGSGRSALNTEAFF.

This chain connects TRBV11-2 to TRBJ1-1; 7 positions agree with TRBD1. Germline V gives CDR1 SGHAT, CDR2 FQNNGV. The CDR3 runs to 14 residues. V gave up 3 bases and J gave up 4 bases; unmatched junction bases: 5. CDR3 loop: CASSLTGRGTEAFF. CDR3 coding DNA: TGTGCCAGCAGCTTGACAGGGAGAGGCACTGAAGCTTTCTTT.

The rearrangement uses TRBV5-1 and TRBJ2-2, with D perhaps matching TRBD2 (5 bases). There are 16 residues in the CDR3. V lost 4 bases and J 4 bases, leaving 17 bases between the germline ends. Germline CDR1 reads SGHRS; CDR2 reads YFSETQ. For the CDR3, the DNA is TGCGCCAGCAGCGTCGGGGAACCCCCGGTCACCGGGGAGCTGTTTTTT. It is translated as CASSVGEPPVTGELFF.

This rearrangement joins TRBV5-1 to TRBJ2-2; the match to TRBD2 covers 13 bases. CDR3 size: 16 residues. CDR1 is SGHRS and CDR2 is YFSETQ in the germline V gene. V gave up 5 bases and J gave up 5 bases; unmatched junction bases: 6. CDR3 bases: TGCGCCAGCAGTCCTGGACTAGCGGGAGAAACCGGGGAGCTGTTTTTT. Amino acid sequence: CASSPGLAGETGELFF.